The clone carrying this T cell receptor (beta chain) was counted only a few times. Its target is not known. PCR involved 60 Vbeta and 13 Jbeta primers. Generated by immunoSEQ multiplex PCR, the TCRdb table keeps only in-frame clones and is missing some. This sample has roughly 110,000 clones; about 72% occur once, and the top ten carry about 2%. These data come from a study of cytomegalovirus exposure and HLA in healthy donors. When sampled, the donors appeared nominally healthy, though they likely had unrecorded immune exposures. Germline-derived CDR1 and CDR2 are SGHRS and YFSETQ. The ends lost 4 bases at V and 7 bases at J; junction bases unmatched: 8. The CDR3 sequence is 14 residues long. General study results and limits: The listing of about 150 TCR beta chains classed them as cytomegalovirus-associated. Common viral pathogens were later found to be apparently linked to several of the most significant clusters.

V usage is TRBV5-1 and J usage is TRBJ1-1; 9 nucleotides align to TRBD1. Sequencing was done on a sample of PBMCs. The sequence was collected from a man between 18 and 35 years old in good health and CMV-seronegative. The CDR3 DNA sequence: TGCGCCAGCAGCCGGTACAGGGGGCACGATGAAGCTTTCTTT. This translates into CASSRYRGHDEAFF. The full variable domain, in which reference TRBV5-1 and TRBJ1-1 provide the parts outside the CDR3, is KAGVTQTPRYLIKTRGQQVTLSCSPISGHRSVSWYQQTPGQGLQFLFEYFSETQRNKGNFPGRFSGRQFSNSRSEMNVSTLELGDSALYLCASSRYRGHDEAFFGQGTRLTVV.